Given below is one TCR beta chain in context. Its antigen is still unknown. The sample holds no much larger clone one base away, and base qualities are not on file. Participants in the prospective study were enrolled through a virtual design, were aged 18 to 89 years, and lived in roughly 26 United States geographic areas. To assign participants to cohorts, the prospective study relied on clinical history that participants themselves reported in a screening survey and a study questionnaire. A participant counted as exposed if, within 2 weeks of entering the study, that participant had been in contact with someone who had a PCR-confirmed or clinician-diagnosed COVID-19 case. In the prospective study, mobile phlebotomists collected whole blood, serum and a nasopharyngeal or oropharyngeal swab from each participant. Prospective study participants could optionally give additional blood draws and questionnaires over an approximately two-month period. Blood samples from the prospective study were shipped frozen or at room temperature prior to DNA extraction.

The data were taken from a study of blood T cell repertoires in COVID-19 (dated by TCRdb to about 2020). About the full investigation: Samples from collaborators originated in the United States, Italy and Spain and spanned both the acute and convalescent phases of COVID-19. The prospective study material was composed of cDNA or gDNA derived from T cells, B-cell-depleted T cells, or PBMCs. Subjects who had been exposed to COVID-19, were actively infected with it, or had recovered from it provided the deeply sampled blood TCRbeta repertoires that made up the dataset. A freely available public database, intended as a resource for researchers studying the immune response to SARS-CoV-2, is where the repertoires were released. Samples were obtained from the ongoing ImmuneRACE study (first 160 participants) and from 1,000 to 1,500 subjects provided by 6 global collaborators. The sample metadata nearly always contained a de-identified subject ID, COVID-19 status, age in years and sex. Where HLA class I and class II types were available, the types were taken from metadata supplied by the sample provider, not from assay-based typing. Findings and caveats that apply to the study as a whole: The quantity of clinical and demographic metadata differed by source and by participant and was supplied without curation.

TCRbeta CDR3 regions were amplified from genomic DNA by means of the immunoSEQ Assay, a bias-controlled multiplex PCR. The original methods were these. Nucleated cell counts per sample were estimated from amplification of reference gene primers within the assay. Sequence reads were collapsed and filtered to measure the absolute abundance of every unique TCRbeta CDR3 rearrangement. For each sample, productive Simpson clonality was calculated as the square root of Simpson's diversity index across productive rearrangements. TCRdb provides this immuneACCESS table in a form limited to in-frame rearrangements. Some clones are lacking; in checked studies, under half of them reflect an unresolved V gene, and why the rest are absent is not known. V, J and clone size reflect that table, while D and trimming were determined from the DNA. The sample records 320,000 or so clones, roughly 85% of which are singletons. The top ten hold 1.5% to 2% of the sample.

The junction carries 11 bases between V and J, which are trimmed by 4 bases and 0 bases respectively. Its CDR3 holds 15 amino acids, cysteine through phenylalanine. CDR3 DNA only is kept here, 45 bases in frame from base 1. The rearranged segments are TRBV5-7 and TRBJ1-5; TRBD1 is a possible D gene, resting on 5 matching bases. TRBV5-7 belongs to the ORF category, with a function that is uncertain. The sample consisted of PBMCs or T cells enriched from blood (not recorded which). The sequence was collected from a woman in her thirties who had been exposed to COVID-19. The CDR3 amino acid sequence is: CASSSRGYSNQPQHF. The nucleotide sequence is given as TGTGCCAGCAGCAGTAGGGGTTATAGCAATCAGCCCCAGCATTTT.